These 18 T cell receptor beta chains were all obtained from the same sample, sequenced in a study of T cell repertoires in cytomegalovirus infection. These receptors lack a known antigen. One entry per CDR3 protein results from TCRdb running MiXCR on the reads. This table has about half a million distinct CDR3 sequences, roughly a third appearing once. Sample: cultured PBMCs, taken from culture after CMV antigen stimulation. The receptors derive from a human donor in good health (CMV status not recorded). Some clones in this sample may be carry-over from other donors' samples.

The chain has TRBV6-2 or TRBV6-3 and TRBJ1-1; 11 bases map to TRBD1. The length of the CDR3 is 15 residues. Germline assignment: CDR1 MNHEY and CDR2 SVGEGT. With V trimmed by 4 bases and J by 5 bases, 6 bases remained unmatched. The CDR3 region is CASSSEDRGRTEAFF. In nucleotides, the CDR3 is TGTGCCAGCAGTTCGGAGGACAGGGGGCGTACTGAAGCTTTCTTT.

Comment on this clonotype: At one end, the junction sequence differs from germline, possibly due to a read error. CDR3 nucleotide sequence: TGTGCCAGTAGCCTCCTAAAGCCTAGCGGGACCGGGGAGCTGCTTTTT. Translation gives CASSLLKPSGTGELLF. The chain combines TRBV19 with TRBJ2-2; 9 bases are a match to TRBD2. CDR1 and CDR2 (germline): LNHDA, SQIVND (reference sequence). The CDR3 runs to 16 residues. Filled out from reference TRBV19 and TRBJ2-2, the complete variable domain reads DGGITQSPKYLFRKEGQNVTLSCEQNLNHDAMYWYRQDPGQGLRLIYYSQIVNDFQKGDIAEGYSVSREKKESFPLTVTSAQKNPTAFYLCASSLLKPSGTGELLFGEGSRLTVL.

The V and J genes are TRBV11-2 and TRBJ2-6; 12 nucleotides agree with TRBD1. Germline CDR1 reads SGHAT; CDR2 reads FQNNGV. The CDR3 covers 17 residues. V was clipped by 6 bases and J by 3 bases; unmatched bases: 6. CDR3: CASRPGQGALGANVLTF. Here the CDR3 DNA reads TGTGCCAGCAGGCCGGGACAGGGGGCGCTTGGGGCCAACGTCCTGACTTTC.

The chain uses TRBV4-1 and TRBJ2-7, with D possibly TRBD2 on 5 matching bases. V gave up 4 bases and J gave up 0 bases, with 13 bases separating them. CDR1 is MGHRA and CDR2 is YSYEKL in the germline V gene. The CDR3 covers 15 residues. CDR3 DNA sequence: TGCGCCAGCAGCCGCCTATCTGGGAGCTCCTACGAGCAGTACGTC. Its translation: CASSRLSGSSYEQYV.

The DNA for the CDR3 is TGTGCCAGCAGAGTCAGGCGGGACGGAAACTACGAGCAGTACTTC. Its translation: CASRVRRDGNYEQYF. The V and J genes are TRBV6-1 and TRBJ2-7; perhaps TRBD2 as D (6 bases). Trimming shortened V by 6 bases and J by 3 bases, and 18 bases separated the two germline ends. CDR1 and CDR2 from the germline V gene are MNHNS and SASEGT. The CDR3 sequence is 15 residues long.

CDR3 DNA: TGCGCCAGCAGCATTAGGGACTGGAGCTCTGGGGCCAACGTCCTGACTTTC. It is translated as CASSIRDWSSGANVLTF. V gene TRBV5-1 combines with J gene TRBJ2-6; D may be TRBD2 (6 bases). V was shortened by 4 bases and J by 0 bases, with 14 bases between the two germline ends. CDR1 and CDR2 from the germline V gene are SGHRS and YFSETQ. The CDR3 is 17 amino acids.

In its sample, this clonotype was seen a few times. The chain couples TRBV29-1 to TRBJ2-5, with 9 bases aligning to TRBD1. The germline gives CDR1 SQVTM, CDR2 ANQGSEA. The CDR3 loop spans 15 amino acids. J lost 1 base, V lost 7 bases, and 10 bases had no gene match. The CDR3 DNA follows: TGCAGCGACCTGAGTAGGACAGGGGCCCAAGAGACCCAGTACTTC. Encoded protein: CSDLSRTGAQETQYF.

The chain recombines TRBV6-5 with TRBJ2-7; D may be TRBD1 (6 bases). This CDR3 comprises 16 residues. Trimming cost V 5 bases and J 1 base, with 18 bases left between them. CDR1 is MNHEY and CDR2 is SVGAGI in the germline V gene. The chain's CDR3 is CASSRKGVLASYEQYF. The CDR3, as DNA: TGTGCCAGCAGTCGAAAGGGGGTCCTAGCTTCCTACGAGCAGTACTTC.

This clonotype was seen a single time. The rearrangement links TRBV7-8 to TRBJ1-5, with D maybe TRBD1 (6 bases). Trimming took off 4 bases at V and 5 bases at J, with 15 bases between the two ends. This CDR3 has 15 residues. Per germline, CDR1 SGHVS and CDR2 FQNEAQ. CDR3: CASSSATGSDQPQHF. CDR3 bases: TGTGCCAGCAGCTCGGCCACAGGGAGTGATCAGCCCCAGCATTTT.

V and J are TRBV4-3 and TRBJ2-2; D gene uncertain. Trimming removed 2 bases from V and 8 bases from J, with 6 bases in between. CDR1 LGHNA and CDR2 YSLEER come from the germline V gene. CDR3 length: 12 amino acids. This CDR3 reads CASSQLPGELFF. For the CDR3, the DNA is TGCGCCAGCAGCCAATTACCTGGGGAGCTGTTTTTT.

In this sample, this clonotype turned up a few times. V gene TRBV7-9 combines with J gene TRBJ1-1; D is unresolved. V lost 4 bases and J lost 1, with 10 bases in between. The CDR3 extends over 14 amino acids. The germline CDR1 and CDR2 sequences are SEHNR and FQNEAQ (reference sequence). The CDR3 reads CASSSRASNTEAFF. Here the CDR3 DNA reads TGTGCCAGCAGCTCGAGAGCCTCGAACACTGAAGCTTTCTTT.

The chain combines TRBV7-6 with TRBJ2-2, with a tentative D call TRBD2 (6 bases). Per the germline V gene, CDR1 is SGHVS and CDR2 is FNYEAQ. V was trimmed by 5 bases and J by 6 bases, leaving 16 bases between them. The CDR3 length is 15 residues. The DNA for the CDR3 is TGTGCCAGCAGCGGTGGCGCCGGGAGACCCGGGGAGCTGTTTTTT. Its protein product is CASSGGAGRPGELFF.

V gene TRBV5-1 combines with J gene TRBJ2-1; the match to TRBD1 covers 7 bases. The germline V gene has CDR1 SGHRS and CDR2 YFSETQ. V shed 5 bases, J shed 8 bases, and the junction held 10 bases outside the gene matches. This CDR3 comprises 14 residues. CDR3 protein: CASRPDRVRDEQFF. The CDR3 nucleotides read TGCGCCAGCAGACCCGACAGGGTTAGGGATGAGCAGTTCTTC.

The chain has TRBV28 and TRBJ1-5; maybe TRBD1 (6 bases). This CDR3 spans 13 amino acids. The V end lost 8 bases, the J end lost 5 bases, and 13 bases lay between the germline ends. The V gene's germline CDR1 is MDHEN and CDR2 SYDVKM. The CDR3 DNA reads TGTGCCAGCGGGACACATAAGGATCAGCCCCAGCATTTT. Translation: CASGTHKDQPQHF.

V usage is TRBV11-2 and J usage is TRBJ2-1; D may be TRBD1 or TRBD2 (5 bases each). The CDR3 loop spans 15 amino acids. With 4 bases removed from V and 6 bases from J, the gap between germline ends came to 16 bases. CDR1 SGHAT and CDR2 FQNNGV come from the germline V gene. CDR3 in amino acids: CASSSFRGRGNEQFF. As DNA, the CDR3 is TGTGCCAGCAGCTCCTTCCGGGGCCGGGGCAATGAGCAGTTCTTC.

The chain combines TRBV2 with TRBJ1-1; D remains ambiguous. Trimming removed 0 bases at V and 0 bases at J, with 11 bases between. The CDR3 length is 16 residues. Germline V gene data show CDR1 as SNHLY and CDR2 as FYNNEI. CDR3 sequence (DNA): TGTGCCAGCAGTGAAGCGCCCGACCGCTTGAACACTGAAGCTTTCTTT. Protein sequence: CASSEAPDRLNTEAFF.

This clonotype has only a few counts. The chain uses TRBV5-1 and TRBJ2-1, with TRBD2 identical over 13 bases. Germline lookup yields CDR1 SGHRS and CDR2 YFSETQ. CDR3 size: 15 residues. V was clipped by 4 bases and J by 7 bases; unmatched bases: 5. The CDR3 region is CASSTGLAGVNEQFF. CDR3 sequence (DNA): TGCGCCAGCAGCACCGGACTAGCGGGAGTTAATGAGCAGTTCTTC.

This clonotype was seen a handful of times. The chain is built from TRBV18 and TRBJ1-1; D may be TRBD1 (6 bases). Between the trimmed V and J ends, which lost 0 bases and 1 base, there was a span of 15 bases. The V gene's germline CDR1 is KGHSH and CDR2 LQKENI. The CDR3 covers 17 residues. The CDR3: CASSPPNAGAKNTEAFF. The CDR3 DNA reads as TGTGCCAGCTCACCACCTAATGCAGGGGCCAAGAACACTGAAGCTTTCTTT.